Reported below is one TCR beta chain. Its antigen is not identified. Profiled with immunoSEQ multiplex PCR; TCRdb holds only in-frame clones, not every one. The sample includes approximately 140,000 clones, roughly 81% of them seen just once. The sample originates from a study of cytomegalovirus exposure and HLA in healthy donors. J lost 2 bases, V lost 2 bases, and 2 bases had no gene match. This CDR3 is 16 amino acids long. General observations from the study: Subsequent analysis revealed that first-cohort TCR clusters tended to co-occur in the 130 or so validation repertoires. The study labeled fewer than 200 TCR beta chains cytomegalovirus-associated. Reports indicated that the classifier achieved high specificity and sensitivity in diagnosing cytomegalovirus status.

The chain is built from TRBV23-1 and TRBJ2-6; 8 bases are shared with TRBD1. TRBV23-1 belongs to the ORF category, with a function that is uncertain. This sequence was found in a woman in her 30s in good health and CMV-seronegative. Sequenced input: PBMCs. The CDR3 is CASSQPGGTGANVLTF. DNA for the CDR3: TGCGCCAGCAGTCAACCAGGGGGCACTGGGGCCAACGTCCTGACTTTC.